Below are 13 T cell receptor beta chains sequenced from a single sample in a study of human T cells and chemical hapten exposure. TCRdb re-called the 5' RACE reads through MiXCR, storing one row per CDR3 protein. The sample has about 140,000 distinct CDR3 sequences, 4.1% seen once. Total RNA was isolated from unfractionated whole blood. These receptor sequences come from a female donor in good health.

This clonotype was seen at least ten times. The genes are TRBV4-3 and TRBJ1-5; D unclear. The germline gives CDR1 LGHNA, CDR2 YSLEER. V lost 0 bases and J lost 3, with 9 bases in between. The CDR3 consists of 15 residues. The CDR3 loop reads CASSQEWASNQPQHF. The CDR3 region has the DNA TGCGCCAGCAGCCAAGAGTGGGCCTCCAATCAGCCCCAGCATTTT.

This clonotype was observed at least ten times. The rearrangement uses TRBV5-1 and TRBJ2-1, with 13 bases fitting TRBD2. Unmatched junction bases numbered 7, after V lost 3 bases and J lost 7 bases. This CDR3 has 16 residues. Germline V gives CDR1 SGHRS, CDR2 YFSETQ. The CDR3 nucleotides are TGCGCCAGCAGCTGGGGACTAGCGGGGTTACAGAATGAGCAGTTCTTC. It specifies CASSWGLAGLQNEQFF.

This clonotype was detected ten times or more. The chain links TRBV7-6 to TRBJ2-5; D gene ambiguous. This CDR3 has 8 residues. In germline, CDR1 is SGHVS, CDR2 FNYEAQ. The DNA for the CDR3 is TGTCCTACGGAGACCCAGTACTTC. This encodes CPTETQYF.

This clonotype was seen repeatedly, ten times or more. The chain carries TRBV7-3 and TRBJ2-2; D gene uncertain. From germline, CDR1 is SGHTA and CDR2 FQGTGA. V lost 4 bases and J 0 bases, leaving 6 bases between the germline ends. The CDR3 extends over 14 amino acids. The CDR3 is CASSYAANTGELFF. The DNA of the CDR3 is TGTGCCAGCAGCTATGCAGCGAACACCGGGGAGCTGTTTTTT. Full variable domain (outside the CDR3, taken from reference TRBV7-3 and TRBJ2-2): GAGVSQTPSNKVTEKGKYVELRCDPISGHTALYWYRQSLGQGPEFLIYFQGTGAADDSGLPNDRFFAVRPEGSVSTLKIQRTERGDSAVYLCASSYAANTGELFFGEGSRLTVL.

Ten or more counts support this clonotype. The chain joins TRBV28 to TRBJ2-2; 8 nucleotides line up with TRBD2. This CDR3 region has 14 residues. V shed 7 bases and J 6 bases; nucleotides not matched to a gene: 7. The V gene's germline CDR1 is MDHEN and CDR2 SYDVKM. CDR3 protein: CASTFGGAAGELFF. CDR3 nucleotide sequence: TGTGCCAGCACTTTCGGGGGGGCGGCCGGGGAGCTGTTTTTT.

This clonotype was recorded at least ten times. For the CDR3, the DNA is TGTGCCATCGGTGGACAAGAAAACAACTATGGCTACACCTTC. Translated, it gives CAIGGQENNYGYTF. The J gene is TRBJ1-2, the V gene TRBV10-3; possible D gene TRBD1, 5 bases. The CDR3 runs to 14 residues. V lost 8 bases and J 2 bases, leaving 15 bases between the germline ends. Per the germline V gene, CDR1 is ENHRY and CDR2 is SYGVKD.

This clonotype was seen ten or more times. The J gene is TRBJ2-7, the V gene TRBV7-2; TRBD2 might be the D (5 bases). CDR1 and CDR2 from the germline V gene are SGHTA and FQGNSA. The CDR3 is made up of 17 amino acids. Trimming shortened V by 1 base and J by 5 bases, and 21 bases separated the two germline ends. The CDR3 sequence is CASSLGSRGRGPHEQYF. CDR3 nucleotides: TGTGCCAGCAGCTTAGGGTCTCGGGGTCGTGGTCCCCACGAGCAGTACTTC. Complete variable domain (other parts from reference TRBV7-2 and TRBJ2-7): GAGVSQSPSNKVTEKGKDVELRCDPISGHTALYWYRQSLGQGLEFLIYFQGNSAPDKSGLPSDRFSAERTGGSVSTLTIQRTQQEDSAVYLCASSLGSRGRGPHEQYFGPGTRLTVT.

This clonotype has at least ten counts. V usage is TRBV28 and J usage is TRBJ2-7; D is undetermined. V gave up 3 bases and J gave up 5 bases, with 11 bases separating them. Germline loops: CDR1 MDHEN, CDR2 SYDVKM. CDR3 length: 13 residues. The CDR3 DNA follows: TGTGCCAGCAGTTTCGACACCGGCCACGAGCAGTACTTC. Translation: CASSFDTGHEQYF.

This clonotype was counted a few times. The chain is built from TRBV20-1 and TRBJ1-1; 8 nucleotides agree with TRBD1. Germline V CDR1 and CDR2: DFQATT, SNEGSKA (reference sequence). J lost 1 base, V lost 6 bases, and 10 bases had no gene match. The CDR3 loop spans 15 amino acids. The chain's CDR3 is CSAPWQQGGNTEAFF. The CDR3 bases are TGCAGTGCCCCCTGGCAACAGGGGGGGAACACTGAAGCTTTCTTT.

This clonotype was detected many times. The chain links TRBV2 to TRBJ2-3; TRBD2 agrees at 9 bases. The CDR3 consists of 16 residues. Germline V lookup: CDR1 SNHLY, CDR2 FYNNEI. Trimming cost V 6 bases and J 0 bases; bases outside gene matches: 7. In DNA, the CDR3 is TGTGCCAGCAGAGGGTCTAGCGGGGCTAGCACAGATACGCAGTATTTT. Protein: CASRGSSGASTDTQYF.

A few counts support this clonotype. CDR3 nucleotides: TGTGCCAGCAGTGGTAGGGGACAGTTCCTCTCCTACGAGCAGTACTTC. Protein: CASSGRGQFLSYEQYF. The chain has TRBV2 and TRBJ2-7, with 7 bases matching TRBD1. The germline gives CDR1 SNHLY, CDR2 FYNNEI. The trim removed 4 bases at V and 0 bases at J, leaving 9 bases unmatched. The CDR3 contains 16 residues.

This clonotype was seen repeatedly, ten times or more. The chain couples TRBV14 to TRBJ2-3; D not certain. The germline V and J ends were trimmed by 4 bases and 3 bases, with 14 bases remaining between them. Germline loops: CDR1 SGHDN, CDR2 FVKESK. The CDR3 has 15 amino acids. The DNA for the CDR3 is TGTGCCAGCAGCCTAAGGTCCCTAGGAACAGATACGCAGTATTTT. Translating gives CASSLRSLGTDTQYF.

In its sample, this clonotype was seen a few times. The chain links TRBV6-1 to TRBJ2-2; 12 bases are a match to TRBD2. Germline V gives CDR1 MNHNS, CDR2 SASEGT. This CDR3 region has 16 residues. Germline trimming cut 7 bases from V and 5 bases from J; bases unmatched to any gene: 8. The CDR3 protein is CASKTSGGPGTGELFF. In nucleotides, the CDR3 is TGTGCCAGCAAGACTAGCGGGGGCCCTGGGACCGGGGAGCTGTTTTTT.